This entry describes one T cell receptor beta chain. This sample was included in a study of blood T cell repertoires in COVID-19. The method was immunoSEQ multiplex PCR; TCRdb's version includes in-frame clones alone and lacks a portion of them. The sample shows about 180,000 clones, roughly 87% of them seen only once. The sequence came from a woman in her 70s with COVID-19, enrolled during active disease. Sequencing was done on a sample of peripheral blood.

The DNA for the CDR3 is TGTGCCAGCAGCTTAGGCGGCAGGGCCTCAAATAATTCACCCCTCCACTTT. It specifies CASSLGGRASNNSPLHF. The rearrangement links TRBV7-8 to TRBJ1-6; a weak D match, TRBD1 (5 bases). Germline V gene data show CDR1 as SGHVS and CDR2 as FQNEAQ. CDR3 size: 17 residues. Trimming shortened V by 1 base and J by 5 bases, and 15 bases separated the two germline ends. Full variable domain (remainder filled in from reference TRBV7-8 and TRBJ1-6): GAGVSQSPRYKVAKRGQDVALRCDPISGHVSLFWYQQALGQGPEFLTYFQNEAQLDKSGLPSDRFFAERPEGSVSTLKIQRTQQEDSAVYLCASSLGGRASNNSPLHFGNGTRLTVT.